This T cell receptor (beta chain) was retrieved from a study of blood T cell repertoires in COVID-19. Study summary: Sites across the United States, Italy and Spain contributed samples from acute and convalescent COVID-19. From T cells, B-cell-depleted T cells, or PBMCs came the material, which was cDNA or gDNA.

Germline V CDR1 and CDR2: SSHAT, FNYEAQ (reference sequence). This CDR3 is 14 amino acids long. Source study methods: By means of reference gene primer amplification, nucleated cell counts were estimated. Clones were sequenced by immunoSEQ multiplex PCR, and TCRdb holds only the in-frame ones, with some missing. The DNA was the basis for D and trimming; V, J and clone size are from that table. The table records roughly 200,000 clones, roughly nine tenths of them present only once. About this clone: A read error may produce the germline difference seen at one junction end.

The chain recombines TRBV7-7 with TRBJ2-2; a weak D match, TRBD1 (5 bases). The source of this sequence is a woman aged 25 to 45 with active or convalescent COVID-19. Sequenced sample: peripheral blood. The CDR3 DNA follows: TGTGCTAGCAGCCTAGACAGTAACACCGGGGAGCTGTTTTTT. Encoded protein: CASSLDSNTGELFF.